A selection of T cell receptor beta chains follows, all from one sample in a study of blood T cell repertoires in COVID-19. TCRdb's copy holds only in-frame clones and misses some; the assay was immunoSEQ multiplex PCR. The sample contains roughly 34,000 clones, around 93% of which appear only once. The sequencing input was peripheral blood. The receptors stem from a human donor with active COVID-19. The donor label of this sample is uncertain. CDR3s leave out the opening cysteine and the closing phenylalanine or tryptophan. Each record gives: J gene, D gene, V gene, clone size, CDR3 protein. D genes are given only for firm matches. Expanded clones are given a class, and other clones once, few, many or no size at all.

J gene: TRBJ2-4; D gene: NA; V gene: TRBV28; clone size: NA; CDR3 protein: ASRGLLLAKNIQY
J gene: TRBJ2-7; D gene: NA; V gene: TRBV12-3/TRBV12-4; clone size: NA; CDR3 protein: ASSLHSSEQY
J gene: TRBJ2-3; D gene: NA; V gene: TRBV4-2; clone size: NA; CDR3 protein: ASSQGLFTDTQY
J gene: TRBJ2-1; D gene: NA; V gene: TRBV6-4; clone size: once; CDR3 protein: ASSGGNEQF
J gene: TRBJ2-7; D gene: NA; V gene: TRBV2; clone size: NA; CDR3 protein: ATQGMGTYEQY
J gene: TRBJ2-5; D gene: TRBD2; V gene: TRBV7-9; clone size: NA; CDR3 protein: ASVRGEETQY
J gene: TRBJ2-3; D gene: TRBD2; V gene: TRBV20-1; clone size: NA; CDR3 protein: SASSGRTPDTQY
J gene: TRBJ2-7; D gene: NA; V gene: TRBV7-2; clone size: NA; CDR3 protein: ASSLGPSGEQY
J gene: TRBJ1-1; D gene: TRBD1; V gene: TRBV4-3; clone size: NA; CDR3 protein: ASSQDIVQGVDIGTEAF
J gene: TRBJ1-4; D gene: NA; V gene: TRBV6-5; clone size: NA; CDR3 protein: ASSYGQTSNEKLF
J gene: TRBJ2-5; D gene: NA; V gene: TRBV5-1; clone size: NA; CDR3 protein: ASSLETGLAQETQY
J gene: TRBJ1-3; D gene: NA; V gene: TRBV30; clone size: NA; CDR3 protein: AWSDLRGGRNTIY
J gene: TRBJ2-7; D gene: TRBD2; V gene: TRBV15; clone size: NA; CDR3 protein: ATSRDTSGRAWEQY
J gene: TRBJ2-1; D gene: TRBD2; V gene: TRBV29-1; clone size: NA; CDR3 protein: SVRTSGGSSYNEQF
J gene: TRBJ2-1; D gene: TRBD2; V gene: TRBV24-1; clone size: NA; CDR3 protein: ATSDRTSGRSYEQF
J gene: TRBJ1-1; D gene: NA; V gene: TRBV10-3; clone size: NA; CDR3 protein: AICYGPGDTEAF
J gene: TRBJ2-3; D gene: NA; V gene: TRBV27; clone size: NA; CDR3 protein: ASSWTSVSTDTQY
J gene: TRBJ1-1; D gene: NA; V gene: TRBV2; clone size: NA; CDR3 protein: AKTGRTEAF
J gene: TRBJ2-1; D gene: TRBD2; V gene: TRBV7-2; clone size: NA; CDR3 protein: ASSVRSGGPLGEQF
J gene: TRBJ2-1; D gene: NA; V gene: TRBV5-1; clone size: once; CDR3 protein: ASSLVSEQF
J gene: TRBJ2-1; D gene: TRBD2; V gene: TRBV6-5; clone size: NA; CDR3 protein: ASSSSGGTSYNEQF
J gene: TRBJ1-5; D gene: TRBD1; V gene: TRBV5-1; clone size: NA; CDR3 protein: ASSLAGGVQPQH
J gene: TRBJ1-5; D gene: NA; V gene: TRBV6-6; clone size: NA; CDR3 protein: ASSPGAHQPQH
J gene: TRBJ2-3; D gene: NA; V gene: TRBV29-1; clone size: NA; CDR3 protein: SALRDKSTDTQY
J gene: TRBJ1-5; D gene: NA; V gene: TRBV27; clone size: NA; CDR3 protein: ASSLGPYSNQPQH
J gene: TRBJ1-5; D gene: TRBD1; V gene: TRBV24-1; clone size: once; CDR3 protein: ATSGAGTEGYQPQH
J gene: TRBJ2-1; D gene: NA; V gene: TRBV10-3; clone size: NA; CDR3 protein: AISAYGGGGGDEQF
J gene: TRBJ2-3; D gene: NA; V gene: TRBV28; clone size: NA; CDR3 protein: ASSPRDTSPTDTQY
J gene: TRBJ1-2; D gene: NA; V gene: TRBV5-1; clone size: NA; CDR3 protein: ASSSGTEYGYT
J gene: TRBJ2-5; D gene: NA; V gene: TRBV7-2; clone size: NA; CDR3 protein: ASSLGEIETQY
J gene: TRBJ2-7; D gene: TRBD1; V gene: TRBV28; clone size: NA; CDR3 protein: ASSFPPGQGPQEQY
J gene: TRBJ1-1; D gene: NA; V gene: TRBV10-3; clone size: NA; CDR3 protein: AIRKTEMNTEAF
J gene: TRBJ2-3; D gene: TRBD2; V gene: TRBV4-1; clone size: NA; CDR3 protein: ASSQDVGAGVDTQY
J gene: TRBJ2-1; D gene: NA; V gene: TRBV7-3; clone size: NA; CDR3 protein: ASSLTGPNSYNEQF
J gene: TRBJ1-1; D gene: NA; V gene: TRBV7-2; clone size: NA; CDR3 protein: ASSSEGVLNTEAF
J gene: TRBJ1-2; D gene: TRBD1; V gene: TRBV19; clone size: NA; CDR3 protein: ATKTGGDGYT
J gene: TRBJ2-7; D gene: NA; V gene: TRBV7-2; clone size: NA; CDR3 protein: ASSFRQSYEQY
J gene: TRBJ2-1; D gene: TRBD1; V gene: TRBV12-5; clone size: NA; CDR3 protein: ASGLGTGGNEQF
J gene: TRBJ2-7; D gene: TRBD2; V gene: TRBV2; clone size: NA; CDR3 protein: ARGTINGEQY
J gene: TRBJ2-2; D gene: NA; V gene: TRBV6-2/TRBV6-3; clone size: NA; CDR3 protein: ASSPYTGELF
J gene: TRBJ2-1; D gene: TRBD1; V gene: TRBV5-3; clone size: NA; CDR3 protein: ARSPGQGAYNEQF
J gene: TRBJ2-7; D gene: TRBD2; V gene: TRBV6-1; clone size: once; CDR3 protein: ASSDRTSGIEQY
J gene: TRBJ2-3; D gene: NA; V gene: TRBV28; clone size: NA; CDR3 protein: ASSLGSSGTDTQY
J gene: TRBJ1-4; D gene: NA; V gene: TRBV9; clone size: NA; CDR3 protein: ASNIPRWGDNKERTNEKLF
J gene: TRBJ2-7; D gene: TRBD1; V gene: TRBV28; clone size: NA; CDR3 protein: ASSFDRGGVYEQY
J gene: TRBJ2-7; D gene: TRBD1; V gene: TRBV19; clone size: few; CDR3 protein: ASSKARGQDEQY
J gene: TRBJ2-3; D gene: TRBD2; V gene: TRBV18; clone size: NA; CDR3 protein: ASSPRAGVGSDTQY
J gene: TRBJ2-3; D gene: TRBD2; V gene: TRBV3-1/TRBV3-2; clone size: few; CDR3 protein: ASSQALGGGATDTQY
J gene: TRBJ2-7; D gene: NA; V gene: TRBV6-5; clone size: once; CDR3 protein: ASSYEEGAYEQY
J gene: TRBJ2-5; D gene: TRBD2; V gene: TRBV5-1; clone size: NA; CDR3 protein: ASSFGLAGLETQY
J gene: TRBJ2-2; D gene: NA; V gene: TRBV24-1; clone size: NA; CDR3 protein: ATSHGRAGLF
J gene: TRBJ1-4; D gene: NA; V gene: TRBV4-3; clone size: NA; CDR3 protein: ASSHNIQGRKEKLF